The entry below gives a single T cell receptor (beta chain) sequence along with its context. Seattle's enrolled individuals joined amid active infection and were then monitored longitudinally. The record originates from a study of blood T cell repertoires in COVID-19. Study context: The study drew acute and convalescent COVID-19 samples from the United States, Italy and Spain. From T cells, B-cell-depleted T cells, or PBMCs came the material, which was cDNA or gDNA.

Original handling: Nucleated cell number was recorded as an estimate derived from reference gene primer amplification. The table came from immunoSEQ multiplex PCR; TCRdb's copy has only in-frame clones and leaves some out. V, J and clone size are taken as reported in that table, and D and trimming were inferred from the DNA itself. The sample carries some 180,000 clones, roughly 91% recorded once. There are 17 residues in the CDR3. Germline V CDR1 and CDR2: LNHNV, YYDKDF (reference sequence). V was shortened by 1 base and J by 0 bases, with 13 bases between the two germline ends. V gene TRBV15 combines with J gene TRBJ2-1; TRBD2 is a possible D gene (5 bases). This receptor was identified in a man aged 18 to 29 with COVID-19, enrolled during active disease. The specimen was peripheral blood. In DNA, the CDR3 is TGTGCCACCAGCAGAGTAGGAGCGGCAGACTCCTACAATGAGCAGTTCTTC. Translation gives CATSRVGAADSYNEQFF.